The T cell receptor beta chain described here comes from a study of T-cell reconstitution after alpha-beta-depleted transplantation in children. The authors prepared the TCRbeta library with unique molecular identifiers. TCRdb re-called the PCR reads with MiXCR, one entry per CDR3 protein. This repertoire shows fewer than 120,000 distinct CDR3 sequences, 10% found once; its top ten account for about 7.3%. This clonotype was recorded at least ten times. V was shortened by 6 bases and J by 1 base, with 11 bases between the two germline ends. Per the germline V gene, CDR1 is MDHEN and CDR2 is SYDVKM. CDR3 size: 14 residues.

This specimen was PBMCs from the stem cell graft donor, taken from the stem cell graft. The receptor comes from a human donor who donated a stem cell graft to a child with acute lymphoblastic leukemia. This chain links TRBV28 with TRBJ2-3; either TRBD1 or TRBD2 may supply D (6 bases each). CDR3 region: CASRGASGTDTQYF. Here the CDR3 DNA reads TGTGCCAGCAGGGGGGCTAGCGGCACAGATACGCAGTATTTT.